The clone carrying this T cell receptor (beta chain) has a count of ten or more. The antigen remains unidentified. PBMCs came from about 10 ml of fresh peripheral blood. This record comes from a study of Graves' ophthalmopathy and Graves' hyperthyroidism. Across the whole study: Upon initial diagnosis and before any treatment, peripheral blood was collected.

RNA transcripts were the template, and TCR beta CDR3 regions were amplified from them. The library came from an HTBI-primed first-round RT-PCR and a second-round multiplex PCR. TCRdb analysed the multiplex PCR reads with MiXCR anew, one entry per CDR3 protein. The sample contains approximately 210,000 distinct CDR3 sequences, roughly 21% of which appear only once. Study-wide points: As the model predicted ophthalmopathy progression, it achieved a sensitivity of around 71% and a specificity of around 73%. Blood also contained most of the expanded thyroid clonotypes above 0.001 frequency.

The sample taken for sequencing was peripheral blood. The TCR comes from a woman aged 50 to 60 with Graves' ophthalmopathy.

CDR3 in amino acids: CASRPQLAGETQYF. In nucleotides, the CDR3 is TGTGCCAGCAGACCCCAACTAGCGGGAGAGACCCAGTACTTC. The V call is TRBV6-2 or TRBV6-3, the J call TRBJ2-5; 9 bases match TRBD2. CDR1 MNHEY and CDR2 SVGEGT come from the germline V gene. V shed 6 bases, J shed 4 bases, and the junction held 6 bases outside the gene matches. The length of the CDR3 is 14 residues.